The sequence of this T cell receptor beta chain was determined in a study of OX40 agonist ivuxolimab in advanced cancers. Study-wide points: Blood T cells, both CD4+ and CD8+, expanded clonally by week 6 at 0.1 to 3.0 mg/kg. CD8+ T cells showed, on average, more clonal expansion than CD4+ cells.

As concerns this clone: Its antigen is not identified.

Blood got drawn at baseline, again on cycle 4 day 1, and then on cycle 7 day 1. Clones were sequenced by immunoSEQ multiplex PCR, and TCRdb holds only the in-frame ones, with some missing. The table records some 90,000 clones, 70% to 90% of them present only once. The CDR3 spans 13 residues. J lost 6 bases, V lost 4 bases, and 6 bases had no gene match. Germline lookup yields CDR1 SGHTA and CDR2 FQGTGA. The chain couples TRBV7-3 to TRBJ2-7; TRBD1 matches 7 bases. The receptor was derived from an adult with an advanced solid tumor such as melanoma, head and neck, liver or kidney cancer. The specimen comprised CD4+ or CD8+ T cells sorted from blood, sampled in a trial of the OX40 agonist ivuxolimab. CDR3 protein: CASSSGTAAEQYF. In DNA, the CDR3 is TGTGCCAGCAGCTCTGGGACAGCGGCCGAGCAGTACTTC.